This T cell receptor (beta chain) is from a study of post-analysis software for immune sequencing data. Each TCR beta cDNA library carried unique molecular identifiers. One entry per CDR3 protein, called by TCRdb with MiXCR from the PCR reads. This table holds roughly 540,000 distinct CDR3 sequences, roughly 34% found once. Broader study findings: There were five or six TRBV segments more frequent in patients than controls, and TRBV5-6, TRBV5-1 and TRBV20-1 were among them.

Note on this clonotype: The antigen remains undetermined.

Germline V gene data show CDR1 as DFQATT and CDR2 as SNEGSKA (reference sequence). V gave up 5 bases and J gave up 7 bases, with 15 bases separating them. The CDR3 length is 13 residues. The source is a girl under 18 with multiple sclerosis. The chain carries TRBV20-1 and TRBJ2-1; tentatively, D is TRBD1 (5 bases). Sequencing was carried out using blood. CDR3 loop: CSAGQGIMNEQFF. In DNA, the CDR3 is TGCAGTGCTGGGCAGGGTATCATGAATGAGCAGTTCTTC.